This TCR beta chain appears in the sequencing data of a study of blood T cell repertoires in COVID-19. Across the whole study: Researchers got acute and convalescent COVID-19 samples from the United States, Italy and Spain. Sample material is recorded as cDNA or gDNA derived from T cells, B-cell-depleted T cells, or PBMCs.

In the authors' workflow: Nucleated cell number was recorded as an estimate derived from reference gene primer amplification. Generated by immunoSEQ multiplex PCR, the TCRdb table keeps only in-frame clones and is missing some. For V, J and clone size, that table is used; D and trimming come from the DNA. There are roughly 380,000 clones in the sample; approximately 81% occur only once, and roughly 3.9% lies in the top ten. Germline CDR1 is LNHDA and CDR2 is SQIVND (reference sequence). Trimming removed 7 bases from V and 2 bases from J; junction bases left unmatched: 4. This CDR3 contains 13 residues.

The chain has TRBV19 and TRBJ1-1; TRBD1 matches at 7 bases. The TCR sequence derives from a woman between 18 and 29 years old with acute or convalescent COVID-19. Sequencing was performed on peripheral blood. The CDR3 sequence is CASMEGANTEAFF. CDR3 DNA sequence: TGTGCCAGTATGGAGGGGGCCAACACTGAAGCTTTCTTT.